Below, one T cell receptor (beta chain) is given with its context. This clone may be a read error of a much larger clone one base away. This specimen comes from a study of tumor-infiltrating lymphocytes in primary liver carcinoma. Study-level information: Ranging in age from 30 to 69 years, the patients were men and women.

CDR1 is MDHEN and CDR2 is SYDVKM in the germline V gene. V shed 10 bases, J shed 4 bases, and the junction held 10 bases outside the gene matches. The CDR3 sequence is 14 residues long. A primer in the constant region served to generate TCR beta cDNA from roughly 550 ng of total RNA. Construction of TCR beta libraries relied on three successive nested multiplex PCR rounds employing slightly modified ARM-PCR. For 10 cycles apiece, the opening two PCR rounds ran with TRBV1-TRBV30 forward primers and a C-beta reverse primer. TCRdb redid the calling of the multiplex PCR reads with MiXCR, one entry per CDR3 protein. This repertoire shows just under 55,000 distinct CDR3 sequences, 70% to 75% found once; its top ten account for 25%. The source material, about 20-30 mg of unsorted bulk tissue, was used to co-extract RNA and DNA.

The clonotype comes from a man aged 35 to 55 with primary liver carcinoma and hepatitis B virus infection. Source material: liver tumor tissue from sampling region 2. As to subset: tumor region T2, inferior pole. This chain joins TRBV28 and TRBJ1-2; 9 nucleotides match TRBD1. The CDR3 nucleotides read TGTGCCAACAATACCGGGACAGGGATCTATGGCTACACCTTC. As protein: CANNTGTGIYGYTF.